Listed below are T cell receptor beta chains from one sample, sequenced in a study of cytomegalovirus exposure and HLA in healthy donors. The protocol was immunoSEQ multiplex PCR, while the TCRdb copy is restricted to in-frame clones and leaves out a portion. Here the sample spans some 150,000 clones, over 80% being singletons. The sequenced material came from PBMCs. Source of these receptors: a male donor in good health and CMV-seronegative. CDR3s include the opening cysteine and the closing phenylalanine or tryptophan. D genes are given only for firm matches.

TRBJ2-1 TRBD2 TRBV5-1 CASSLGTSGSLSEQFF
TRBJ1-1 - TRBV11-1 CASSLGITGTEAFF
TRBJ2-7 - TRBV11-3 CASSLFGERTQYF
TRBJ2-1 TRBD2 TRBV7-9 CASSSMVTSGRYNEQFF
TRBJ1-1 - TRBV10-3 CATRRPGNTEAFF
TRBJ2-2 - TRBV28 CASSPGVRFVQELFF
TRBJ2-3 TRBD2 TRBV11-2 CASSPRGGAGDTQYF
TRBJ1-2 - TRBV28 CASSFVRGYTF
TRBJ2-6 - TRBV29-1 CSVAASGANVLTF
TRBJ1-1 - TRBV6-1 CASSEVKINIGQPTNTEAFF
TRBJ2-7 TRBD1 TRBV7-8 CASSLEVDRDYEQYF
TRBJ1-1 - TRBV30 CAWSGHYTEAFF
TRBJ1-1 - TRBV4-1 CASSQAPGEDTEAFF
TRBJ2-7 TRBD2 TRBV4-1 CASSQGPTGLTYEQYF
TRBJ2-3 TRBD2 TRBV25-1 CASSSIIGGADTQYF
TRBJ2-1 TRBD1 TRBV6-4 CASSDRGTGGNEQFF
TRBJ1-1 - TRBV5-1 CASSLAQVGSEAFF
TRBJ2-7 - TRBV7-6 CASSLENRAYEQYF
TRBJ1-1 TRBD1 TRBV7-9 CASSPGGRNTEAFF
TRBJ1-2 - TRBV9 CASSATSGGRLNYGYTF
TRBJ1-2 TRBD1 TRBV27 CASSFGTGDYGYTF
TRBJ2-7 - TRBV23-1 CASSQSFLCSYGQYF
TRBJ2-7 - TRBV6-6 CASSGGPTGYEQYF
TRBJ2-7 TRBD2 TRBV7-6 CASSLGASGSSYEQYF
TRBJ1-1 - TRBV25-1 CASSDSGQTEAFF
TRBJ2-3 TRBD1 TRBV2 CASTGGTESTDTQYF
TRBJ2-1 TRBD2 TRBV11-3 CASSRLAVGEQFF
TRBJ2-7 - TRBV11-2 CASSLGYRGPNHYEQYF
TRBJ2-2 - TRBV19 CASSSLASSANTGELFF
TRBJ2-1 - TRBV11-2 CASSYNNEQFF
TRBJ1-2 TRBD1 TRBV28 CASSLADREDYGYTF
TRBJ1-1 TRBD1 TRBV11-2 CASSLGTGGASGNTEAFF
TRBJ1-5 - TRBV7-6 CASSLVGGGQPQHF
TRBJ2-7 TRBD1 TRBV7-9 CASRNSDRGENEQYF
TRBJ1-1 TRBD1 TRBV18 CASSPGTGGVTEAFF
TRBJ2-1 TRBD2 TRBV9 CASSGELAGRPAEQFF
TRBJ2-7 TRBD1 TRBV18 CASSPVQGAAYEQYF
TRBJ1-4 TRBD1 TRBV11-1 CASSTEPGQKLKLFF
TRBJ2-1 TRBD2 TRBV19 CASSTAGTSVYNEQFF
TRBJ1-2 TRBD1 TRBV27 CASSLWDLGQNPPNYGYTF
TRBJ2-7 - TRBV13 CASSLVGSPSLGLSYEQYF
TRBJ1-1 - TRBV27 CASSKGIRVTEAFF
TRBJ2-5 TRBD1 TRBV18 CASSPSRGQETQYF
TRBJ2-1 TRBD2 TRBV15 CATSRDPQGLANEQFF
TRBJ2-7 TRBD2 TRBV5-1 CASTRGGLNEQYF
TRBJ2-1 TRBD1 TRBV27 CASRERTGRGNEQFF
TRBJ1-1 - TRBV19 CASTFRGGGGRNTEAFF
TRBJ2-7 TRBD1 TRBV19 CASSPMTGVSYEQYF
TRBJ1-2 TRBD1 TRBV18 CASSPWTGTGGLANYGYTF
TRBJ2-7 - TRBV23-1 CASICPGHFNYEQYF
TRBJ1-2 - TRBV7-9 CASSGTGLNYGYTF
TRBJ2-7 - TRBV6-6 CASSYSGSYEQYF